This TCR beta chain was sequenced in a study of T cell changes during pregnancy in multiple sclerosis. Sequencing was performed with immunoSEQ multiplex PCR; in TCRdb, only in-frame clones are kept and a portion is missing. Of 50,000 to 75,000 clones in the sample, about 94% were seen once. Losses at the gene ends were 0 bases for V and 4 bases for J; bases not matched to a gene: 15. The germline V gene encodes CDR1 LGHNA and CDR2 YNFKEQ. This CDR3 spans 18 amino acids. The TCR comes from a female donor with multiple sclerosis, enrolled in a pregnancy study. The chain links TRBV4-2 to TRBJ2-7; 7 bases fit TRBD2. Specimen: CD8+ T cells from peripheral blood mononuclear cells, collected in the third trimester of pregnancy. The CDR3 nucleotides are TGTGCCAGCAGCCAAGAAGCGGGAAACCACCCGGGGGGATACGAGCAGTACTTC. It encodes CASSQEAGNHPGGYEQYF.